The 15 T cell receptor beta chains in this list originate from one sample, sequenced in a study of blood T cell repertoires in COVID-19. The method was immunoSEQ multiplex PCR; TCRdb's version includes in-frame clones alone and lacks a portion of them. The sample has 110,000 or so clones; 82% are singletons. Sequencing was done on a sample of peripheral blood. Receptor source: a human donor in a cohort sampled during active COVID-19.

The J gene is TRBJ2-3, the V gene TRBV5-4; D uncertain. Trimming removed 0 bases from V and 2 bases from J, with 7 bases in between. Germline V gene data show CDR1 as SGHNT and CDR2 as YYREEE (reference sequence). The CDR3 loop spans 14 amino acids. The CDR3 reads CASSLVPVTDTQYF. The CDR3 DNA reads TGTGCCAGCAGCTTGGTCCCGGTCACAGATACGCAGTATTTT.

The chain employs TRBV29-1 and TRBJ2-1, with TRBD2 identical over 8 bases. With 6 bases clipped from V and 7 bases from J, the junction kept 8 bases outside the gene matches. This CDR3 region has 13 residues. CDR1 is SQVTM and CDR2 is ANQGSEA in the germline V gene. In DNA form, the CDR3 reads TGCAGCGTACGGGGGGGCCTCAAAAATGAGCAGTTCTTC. Amino acid sequence: CSVRGGLKNEQFF.

The rearrangement uses TRBV2 and TRBJ2-7; 7 bases are shared with TRBD1. V dropped 4 bases and J dropped 2; count of bases not matched to a gene: 2. Germline V lookup: CDR1 SNHLY, CDR2 FYNNEI. The CDR3 is 13 residues long. CDR3 amino acids: CASSGQGPYEQYF. The CDR3 DNA reads as TGTGCCAGCAGTGGACAGGGACCCTACGAGCAGTACTTC.

The chain carries TRBV4-1 and TRBJ2-1; 11 nucleotides align to TRBD1. CDR1 MGHRA and CDR2 YSYEKL come from the germline V gene. V shed 0 bases, J shed 9 bases, and the junction held 10 bases outside the gene matches. The CDR3 totals 17 residues. CDR3 nucleotide sequence: TGCGCCAGCAGCCAAGATCGTAGTAGGACAGGGGGCCTTGAGCAGTTCTTC. Protein product: CASSQDRSRTGGLEQFF.

V is TRBV15 and J is TRBJ1-5; possible D gene TRBD1, 6 bases. Germline loops: CDR1 LNHNV, CDR2 YYDKDF (reference sequence). V was trimmed by 5 bases and J by 7 bases, leaving 15 bases between them. The CDR3 contains 14 residues. CDR3 sequence (DNA): TGTGCCACCAGCCCCATGGAGGGGGGGCAGCCCCAGCATTTT. It translates to CATSPMEGGQPQHF.

The chain has TRBV7-9 and TRBJ2-7, with 7 positions matching TRBD1. V lost 1 base and J lost 3; bases outside the gene matches: 9. Germline V CDR1 and CDR2: SEHNR, FQNEAQ (reference sequence). This CDR3 contains 16 residues. The CDR3 spells CASSLEQGKSRYEQYF. CDR3 nucleotides: TGTGCCAGCAGCTTAGAACAGGGGAAAAGTCGCTACGAGCAGTACTTC.

This clone was seen only a few times. The CDR3 bases are TGCGCCAGCAGCCAAGATATGGGACATATGGCTGGAAACACCATATATTTT. Its protein is CASSQDMGHMAGNTIYF. The chain recombines TRBV4-3 with TRBJ1-3, with TRBD1 as a possible D gene (6 bases). CDR1 LGHNA and CDR2 YSLEER come from the germline V gene. V was trimmed by 0 bases and J by 2 bases, leaving 14 bases between them. The CDR3 is made up of 17 amino acids.

This chain connects TRBV7-2 to TRBJ2-5; D might be TRBD2 (6 bases). Trimming removed 4 bases at V and 9 bases at J, with 21 bases between. Germline assignment: CDR1 SGHTA and CDR2 FQGNSA. The CDR3 consists of 15 residues. CDR3 sequence reads: CASSSSSSGGRAQYF. The CDR3 coding sequence is TGTGCCAGCAGCTCCTCAAGTAGCGGCGGGCGCGCCCAGTACTTC.

This chain connects TRBV7-6 to TRBJ1-5; TRBD1 aligns across 11 bases. The CDR3 runs to 16 residues. The V gene end was trimmed by 5 bases and the J gene end by 1 base; junction bases not matched to a gene: 4. Germline loops: CDR1 SGHVS, CDR2 FNYEAQ. CDR3 in DNA: TGTGCCAGCAGCCCGGGACAGGGGGGAAGCAATCAGCCCCAGCATTTT. It translates to CASSPGQGGSNQPQHF.

V and J are TRBV7-2 and TRBJ2-1; possible D gene TRBD2, 7 bases. The CDR3 length is 16 residues. The V end was cut by 0 bases, the J end by 6 bases, with 15 bases between. The V gene's germline CDR1 is SGHTA and CDR2 FQGNSA. CDR3 bases: TGTGCCAGCAGCTTAGCGGGGGCGGGGGCCTTCAATGAGCAGTTCTTC. It translates to CASSLAGAGAFNEQFF. Combining the CDR3 with reference TRBV7-2 and TRBJ2-1 gives the whole variable domain GAGVSQSPSNKVTEKGKDVELRCDPISGHTALYWYRQSLGQGLEFLIYFQGNSAPDKSGLPSDRFSAERTGGSVSTLTIQRTQQEDSAVYLCASSLAGAGAFNEQFFGPGTRLTVL.

The chain links TRBV5-1 to TRBJ2-2; D is uncertain. This CDR3 comprises 14 residues. V shed 6 bases and J shed 6 bases, with 15 bases lying between them. CDR1 is SGHRS and CDR2 is YFSETQ in the germline V gene. The CDR3 protein is CASTALAYAGELFF. CDR3 nucleotide sequence: TGCGCCAGCACCGCACTCGCCTATGCCGGGGAGCTGTTTTTT.

The chain carries TRBV19 and TRBJ1-2, with D tentatively TRBD1 (5 bases). CDR3 length equals 14 residues. V lost 3 bases to trimming and J lost 3 bases, with 11 bases between them. Germline lookup yields CDR1 LNHDA and CDR2 SQIVND (reference sequence). The CDR3 reads CASSIGGGDYGYTF. CDR3 DNA sequence: TGTGCCAGTAGTATCGGTGGGGGGGACTATGGCTACACCTTC.

The rearrangement links TRBV2 to TRBJ2-3; TRBD2 is a possible D gene (5 bases). Trimming stripped 5 bases from V and 9 bases from J, with 15 bases between. The CDR3 has 13 amino acids. Germline CDR1 is SNHLY and CDR2 is FYNNEI. CDR3 region: CASSRHPGGTQYF. Here the CDR3 DNA reads TGTGCCAGCAGTAGACACCCGGGCGGGACGCAGTATTTT.

The chain uses TRBV9 and TRBJ2-3; a weak D match, TRBD2 (5 bases). This CDR3 is built from 15 residues. CDR1 SGDLS and CDR2 YYNGEE come from the germline V gene. Trimming took 6 bases from V and 0 from J, leaving 14 bases between them. The CDR3 loop reads CASTRTGISTDTQYF. CDR3 nucleotide sequence: TGTGCCAGCACAAGGACGGGGATTAGCACAGATACGCAGTATTTT. The full variable domain, rest sourced from reference TRBV9 and TRBJ2-3, is DSGVTQTPKHLITATGQRVTLRCSPRSGDLSVYWYQQSLDQGLQFLIQYYNGEERAKGNILERFSAQQFPDLHSELNLSSLELGDSALYFCASTRTGISTDTQYFGPGTRLTVL.

This chain uses TRBV5-1 with TRBJ2-2; 7 nucleotides align to TRBD1. The CDR3 has 14 amino acids. Trimming removed 6 bases from V and 0 bases from J; junction bases left unmatched: 2. The germline CDR1 and CDR2 sequences are SGHRS and YFSETQ. The CDR3 DNA is TGCGCCAGCATGGACAGGCCGAACACCGGGGAGCTGTTTTTT. It is translated as CASMDRPNTGELFF.